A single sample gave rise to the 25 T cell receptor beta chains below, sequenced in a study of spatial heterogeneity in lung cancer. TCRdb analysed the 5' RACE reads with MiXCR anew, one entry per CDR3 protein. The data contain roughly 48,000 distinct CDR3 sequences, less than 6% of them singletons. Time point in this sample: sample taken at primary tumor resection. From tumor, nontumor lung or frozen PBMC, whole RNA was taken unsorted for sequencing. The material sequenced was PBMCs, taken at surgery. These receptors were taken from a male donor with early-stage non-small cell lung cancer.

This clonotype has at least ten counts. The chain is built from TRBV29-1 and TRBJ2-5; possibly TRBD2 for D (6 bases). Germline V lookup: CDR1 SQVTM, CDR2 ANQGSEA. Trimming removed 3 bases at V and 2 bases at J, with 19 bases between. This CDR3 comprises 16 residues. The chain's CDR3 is CSVDQMGGAEQETQYF. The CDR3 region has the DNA TGCAGCGTTGATCAAATGGGCGGGGCAGAACAAGAGACCCAGTACTTC.

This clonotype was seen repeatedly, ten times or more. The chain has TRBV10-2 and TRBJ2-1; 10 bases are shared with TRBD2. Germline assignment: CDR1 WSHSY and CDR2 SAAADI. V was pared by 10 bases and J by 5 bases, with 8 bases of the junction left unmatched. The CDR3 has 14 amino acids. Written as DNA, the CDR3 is TGCGCCACCAGGGGGGGACTAGCGAACAATGAGCAGTTCTTC. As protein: CATRGGLANNEQFF.

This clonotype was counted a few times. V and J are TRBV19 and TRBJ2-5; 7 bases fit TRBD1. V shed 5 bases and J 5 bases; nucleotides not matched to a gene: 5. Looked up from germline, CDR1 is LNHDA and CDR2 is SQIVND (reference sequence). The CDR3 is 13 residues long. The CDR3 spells CASSDRETETQYF. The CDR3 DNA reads TGTGCCAGTAGTGACAGGGAGACGGAGACCCAGTACTTC.

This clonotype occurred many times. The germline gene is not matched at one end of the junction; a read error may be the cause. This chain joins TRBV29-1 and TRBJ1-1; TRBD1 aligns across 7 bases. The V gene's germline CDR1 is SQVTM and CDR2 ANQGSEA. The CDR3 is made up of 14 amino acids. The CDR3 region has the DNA TGCAGCGTGAAGAGGGTCAGGGGGAACGCTGAAGCTTTCTTT. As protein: CSVKRVRGNAEAFF.

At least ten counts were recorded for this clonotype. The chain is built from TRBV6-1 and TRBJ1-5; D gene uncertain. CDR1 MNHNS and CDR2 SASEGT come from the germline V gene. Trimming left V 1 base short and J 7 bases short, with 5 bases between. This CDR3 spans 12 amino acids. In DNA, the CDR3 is TGTGCCAGCAGTGAAGTGAGACAGCCCCAGCATTTT. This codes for CASSEVRQPQHF.

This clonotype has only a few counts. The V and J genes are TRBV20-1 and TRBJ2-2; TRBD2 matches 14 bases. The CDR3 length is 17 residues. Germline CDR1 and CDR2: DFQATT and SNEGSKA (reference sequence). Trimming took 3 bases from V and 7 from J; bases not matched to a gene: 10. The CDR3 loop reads CSASGPGLAGVHGELFF. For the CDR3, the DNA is TGCAGTGCTAGCGGACCGGGACTAGCGGGAGTTCACGGGGAGCTGTTTTTT.

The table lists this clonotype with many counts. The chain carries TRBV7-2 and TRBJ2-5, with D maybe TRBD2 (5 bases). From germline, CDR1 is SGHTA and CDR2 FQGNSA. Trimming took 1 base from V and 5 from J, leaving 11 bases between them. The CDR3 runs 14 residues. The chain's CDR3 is CASSLEISVETQYF. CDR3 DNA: TGTGCCAGCAGCTTAGAAATTAGCGTGGAGACCCAGTACTTC.

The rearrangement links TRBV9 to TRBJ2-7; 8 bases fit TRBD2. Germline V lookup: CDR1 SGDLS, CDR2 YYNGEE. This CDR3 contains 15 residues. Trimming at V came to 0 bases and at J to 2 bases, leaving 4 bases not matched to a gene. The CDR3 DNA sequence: TGTGCCAGCAGCGTAGCAGCGGGAGTCACCTACGAGCAGTACTTC. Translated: CASSVAAGVTYEQYF.

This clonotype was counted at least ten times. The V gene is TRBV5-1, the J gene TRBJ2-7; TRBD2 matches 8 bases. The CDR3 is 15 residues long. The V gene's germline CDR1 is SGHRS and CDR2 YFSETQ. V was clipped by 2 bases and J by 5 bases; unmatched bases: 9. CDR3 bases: TGCGCCAGCAGCTTTTACGGGAGGGCGCGGGACGAGCAGTACTTC. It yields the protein CASSFYGRARDEQYF.

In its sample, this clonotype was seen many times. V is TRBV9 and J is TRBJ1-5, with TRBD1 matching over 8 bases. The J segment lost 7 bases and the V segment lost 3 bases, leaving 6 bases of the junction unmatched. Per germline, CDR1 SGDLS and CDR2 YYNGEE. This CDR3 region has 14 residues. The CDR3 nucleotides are TGTGCCAGCAGCGACGGACAGGGAGGACAGCCCCAGCATTTT. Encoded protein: CASSDGQGGQPQHF. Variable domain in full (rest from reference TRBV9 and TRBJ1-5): DSGVTQTPKHLITATGQRVTLRCSPRSGDLSVYWYQQSLDQGLQFLIQYYNGEERAKGNILERFSAQQFPDLHSELNLSSLELGDSALYFCASSDGQGGQPQHFGDGTRLSIL.

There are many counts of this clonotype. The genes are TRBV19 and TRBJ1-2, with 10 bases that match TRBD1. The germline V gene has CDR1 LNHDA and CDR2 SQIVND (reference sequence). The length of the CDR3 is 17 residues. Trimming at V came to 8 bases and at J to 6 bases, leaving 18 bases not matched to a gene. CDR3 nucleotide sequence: TGTGCCAGTGGGCGGACAGGGGGTTCCAACTTGGAGGATGGCTACACCTTC. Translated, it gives CASGRTGGSNLEDGYTF.

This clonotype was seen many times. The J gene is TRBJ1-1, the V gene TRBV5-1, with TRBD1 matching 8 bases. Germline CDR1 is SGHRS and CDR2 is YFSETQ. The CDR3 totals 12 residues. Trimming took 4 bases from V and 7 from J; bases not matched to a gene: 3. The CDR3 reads CASSVQGVEAFF. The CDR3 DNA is TGCGCCAGCAGCGTACAGGGGGTTGAAGCTTTCTTT.

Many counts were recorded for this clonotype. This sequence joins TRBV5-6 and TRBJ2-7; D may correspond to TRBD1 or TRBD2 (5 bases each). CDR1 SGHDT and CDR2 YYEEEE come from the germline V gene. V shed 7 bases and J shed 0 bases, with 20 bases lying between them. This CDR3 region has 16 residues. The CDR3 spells CASYLLGTASSYEQYF. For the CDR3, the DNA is TGTGCCAGCTACCTTCTAGGGACGGCGAGCTCCTACGAGCAGTACTTC.

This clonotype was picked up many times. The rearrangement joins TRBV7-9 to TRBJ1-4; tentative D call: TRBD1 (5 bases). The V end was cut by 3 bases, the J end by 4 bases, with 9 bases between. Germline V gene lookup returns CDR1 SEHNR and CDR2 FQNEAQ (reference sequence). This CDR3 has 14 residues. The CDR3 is CASSLGGSNEKLFF. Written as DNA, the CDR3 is TGTGCCAGCAGCTTGGGGGGGAGTAATGAAAAACTGTTTTTT.

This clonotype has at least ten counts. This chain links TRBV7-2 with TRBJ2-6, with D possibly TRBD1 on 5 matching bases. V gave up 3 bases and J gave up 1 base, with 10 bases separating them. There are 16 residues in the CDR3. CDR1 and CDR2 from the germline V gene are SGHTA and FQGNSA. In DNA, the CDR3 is TGTGCCAGCAGCTTGGGCAGGGCTTCTGGGGCCAACGTCCTGACTTTC. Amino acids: CASSLGRASGANVLTF.

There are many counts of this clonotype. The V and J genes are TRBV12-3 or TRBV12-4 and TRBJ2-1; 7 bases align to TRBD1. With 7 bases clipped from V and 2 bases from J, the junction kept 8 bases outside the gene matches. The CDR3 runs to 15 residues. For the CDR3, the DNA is TGTGCCAGCAATGACAGGGATACAACCTACAATGAGCAGTTCTTC. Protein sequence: CASNDRDTTYNEQFF.

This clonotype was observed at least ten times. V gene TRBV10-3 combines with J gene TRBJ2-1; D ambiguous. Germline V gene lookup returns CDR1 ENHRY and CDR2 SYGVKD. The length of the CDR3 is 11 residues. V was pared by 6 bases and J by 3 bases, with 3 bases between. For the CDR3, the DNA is TGTGCCATCAGCGACTACAATGAGCAGTTCTTC. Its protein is CAISDYNEQFF.

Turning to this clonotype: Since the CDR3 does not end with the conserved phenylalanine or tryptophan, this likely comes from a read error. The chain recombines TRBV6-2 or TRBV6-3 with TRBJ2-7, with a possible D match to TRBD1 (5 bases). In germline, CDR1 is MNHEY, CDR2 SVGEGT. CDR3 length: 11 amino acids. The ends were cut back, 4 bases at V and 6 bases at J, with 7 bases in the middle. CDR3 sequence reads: CASSWGGEQYS. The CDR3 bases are TGTGCCAGCAGTTGGGGCGGCGAGCAGTACTCC.

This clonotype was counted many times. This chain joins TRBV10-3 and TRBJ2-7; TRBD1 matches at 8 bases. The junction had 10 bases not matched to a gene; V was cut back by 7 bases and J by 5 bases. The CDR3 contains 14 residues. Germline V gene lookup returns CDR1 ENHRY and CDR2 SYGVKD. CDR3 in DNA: TGTGCCATCACGGGAACGGGACAGGTCAACGAGCAGTACTTC. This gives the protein CAITGTGQVNEQYF.

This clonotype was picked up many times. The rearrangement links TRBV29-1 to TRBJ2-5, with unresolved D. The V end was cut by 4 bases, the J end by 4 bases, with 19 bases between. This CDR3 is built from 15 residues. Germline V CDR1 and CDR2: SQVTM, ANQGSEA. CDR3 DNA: TGCAGCGTTGGATTAACGAAAAGGGTGCCAGAGACCCAGTACTTC. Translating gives CSVGLTKRVPETQYF.

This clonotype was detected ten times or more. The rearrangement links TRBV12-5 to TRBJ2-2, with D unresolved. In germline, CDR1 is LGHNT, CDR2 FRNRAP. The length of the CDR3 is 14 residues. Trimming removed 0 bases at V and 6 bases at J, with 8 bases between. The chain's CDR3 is CASGLVPVPGELFF. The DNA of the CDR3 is TGTGCTAGTGGTTTGGTACCGGTCCCCGGGGAGCTGTTTTTT.

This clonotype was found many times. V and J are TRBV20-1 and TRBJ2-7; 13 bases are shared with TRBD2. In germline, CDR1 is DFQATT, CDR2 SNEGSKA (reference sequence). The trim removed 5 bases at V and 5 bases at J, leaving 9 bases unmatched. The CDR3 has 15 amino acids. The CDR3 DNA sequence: TGCAGTGCTCCACCTCGGACTAGCGGGAGAGACGAGCAGTACTTC. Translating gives CSAPPRTSGRDEQYF.

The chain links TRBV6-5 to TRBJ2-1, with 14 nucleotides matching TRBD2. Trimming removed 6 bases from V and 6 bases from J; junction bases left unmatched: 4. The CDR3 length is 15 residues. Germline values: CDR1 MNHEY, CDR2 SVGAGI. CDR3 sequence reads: CASSRGLAGVNEQFF. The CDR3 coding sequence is TGTGCCAGCAGCCGGGGACTAGCGGGAGTCAATGAGCAGTTCTTC.

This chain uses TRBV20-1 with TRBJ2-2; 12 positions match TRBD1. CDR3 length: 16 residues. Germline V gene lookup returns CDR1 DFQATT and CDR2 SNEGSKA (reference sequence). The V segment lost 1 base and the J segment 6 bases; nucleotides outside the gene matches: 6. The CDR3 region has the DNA TGCAGTGCTAGAGCGGCGGGACAGGGGGCCGCCGGGGAGCTGTTTTTT. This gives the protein CSARAAGQGAAGELFF.

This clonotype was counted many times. As DNA, the CDR3 is TGTGCCAGCAGCTCCCGCAGGGGGAATGAAGCTTTCTTT. Residues: CASSSRRGNEAFF. The J gene is TRBJ1-1, the V gene TRBV7-9, with TRBD1 matching 7 bases. V dropped 4 bases and J dropped 7; count of bases not matched to a gene: 6. In germline, CDR1 is SEHNR, CDR2 FQNEAQ (reference sequence). This CDR3 spans 13 amino acids.